What follows is one T cell receptor beta chain and its context. This sample is drawn from a study of T cell changes during pregnancy in multiple sclerosis. The germline CDR1 and CDR2 sequences are SGHRS and YFSETQ. V gave up 5 bases and J gave up 2 bases, with 13 bases separating them. The length of the CDR3 is 15 residues. TCRdb's copy holds only in-frame clones and misses some; the assay was immunoSEQ multiplex PCR. Among about 47,000 clones listed, about 90% were seen once. This chain joins TRBV5-1 and TRBJ2-2; D perhaps matches TRBD2 (5 bases). The sequences come from peripheral blood, collected in the first trimester of pregnancy. The source is a female donor with multiple sclerosis, enrolled in a pregnancy study. The CDR3 sequence: CASRWAGLNTGELFF. As DNA, the CDR3 is TGCGCCAGCAGATGGGCCGGACTCAACACCGGGGAGCTGTTTTTT.